This TCR beta chain came from a study of OX40 agonist ivuxolimab in advanced cancers. Study in general: Patients received intravenous ivuxolimab every 2 weeks at 0.01 to 10 mg/kg. Study results and limitations: CD4+ and CD8+ blood T cells expanded clonally by week 6 at 0.1 to 3.0 mg/kg. Average numbers of expanded clones were greater in CD8+ T cells than in CD4+.

Drawing of blood for sampling happened at baseline, at cycle 4 day 1, and at cycle 7 day 1. Profiling relied on immunoSEQ multiplex PCR, and the TCRdb table lists in-frame clones only, not all of them. This sample carries about 77,000 clones, about 90% of them seen once, and the ten largest clones take 1.5% to 2%. Germline V lookup: CDR1 MNHNY, CDR2 SVGAGI (reference sequence). The CDR3 is 16 amino acids. V was clipped by 6 bases and J by 7 bases; unmatched bases: 14. Comment on this clone: As yet, its antigen is unknown.

The chain carries TRBV6-6 and TRBJ1-2, with 10 bases aligning to TRBD1. The TCR sequence derives from an adult with an advanced solid tumor such as melanoma, head and neck, liver or kidney cancer. The specimen was CD4+ or CD8+ T cells sorted from blood, collected in a trial of the OX40 agonist ivuxolimab. The CDR3 bases are TGTGCCAGCAGAGAGGGGACAGGGGTCCAGGCGGGTGGCTACACCTTC. Translation gives CASREGTGVQAGGYTF.